The 29 T cell receptor beta chains presented below share a single source sample, sequenced in a study of metastatic and nonmetastatic thyroid tumors (dated by TCRdb to 2018 to 2020). The method was PCR. Sequencing instrument: Illumina HiSeq 4000. TCRdb's own reprocessing of the public reads used fastp at Q25 and MiXCR and kept productive beta chains. This sample holds 20,000 to 25,000 clones; approximately 14% were observed only once. The ten largest clones add up to around 20% of the sample. No treatment had been received by any patient before thyroid surgery. The sample was blood. The receptors were sampled from a female donor with papillary thyroid cancer or a benign thyroid nodule (not recorded which). Some clones in this sample may be carry-over from other donors' samples.

The chain combines TRBV13 with TRBJ2-7; TRBD1 is a possible D gene (6 bases). The germline gives CDR1 PRHDT, CDR2 FYEKMQ (reference sequence). The V and J ends lost 5 bases and 10 bases respectively, with 21 bases between them. This CDR3 is built from 14 residues. The CDR3, as DNA: TGTGCCAGCAGCCTGAGGGGGTACTCCTACGGTCAGTACTTC. It translates to CASSLRGYSYGQYF.

This clone was picked up many times. The rearrangement links TRBV20-1 to TRBJ2-7, with TRBD2 matching 12 bases. Germline lookup yields CDR1 DFQATT and CDR2 SNEGSKA (reference sequence). J was trimmed by 3 bases and V by 5 bases; bases with no gene match: 2. The CDR3 runs to 13 residues. The CDR3 spells CSALAGGGYEQYF. CDR3 in DNA: TGCAGTGCTCTAGCGGGAGGGGGCTACGAGCAGTACTTC.

Ten or more counts support this clone. The J gene is TRBJ1-2, the V gene TRBV20-1; 7 bases map to TRBD1. Per germline, CDR1 DFQATT and CDR2 SNEGSKA (reference sequence). V lost 0 bases to trimming and J lost 3 bases; unmatched junction nucleotides: 7. The CDR3 runs 15 residues. CDR3 sequence reads: CSAREHRGRDYGYTF. The CDR3 DNA follows: TGCAGTGCTAGAGAACACAGGGGTAGGGACTATGGCTACACCTTC.

This clone ranks as medium-sized (0.01 to 0.1%). The gene calls are TRBV6-1 and TRBJ2-7; 7 bases align to TRBD1. After removal of 8 bases from V and 6 bases from J, the junction contained 10 bases not matched to a gene. CDR1 is MNHNS, CDR2 SASEGT, per germline. This CDR3 is built from 13 residues. Here the CDR3 reads CASLKDRTSEQYF. The CDR3 region has the DNA TGTGCCAGCCTGAAGGACAGGACCTCCGAGCAGTACTTC.

This clone occurred many times. This chain uses TRBV7-3 with TRBJ2-3; possibly TRBD2 for D (6 bases). This CDR3 has 15 residues. Germline V gene data show CDR1 as SGHTA and CDR2 as FQGTGA. Between the trimmed V and J ends, which lost 5 bases and 0 bases, there was a span of 12 bases. The CDR3 bases are TGTGCCAGCAGCGCGGGACTGACTAGCACAGATACGCAGTATTTT. Translated: CASSAGLTSTDTQYF.

This clone was recorded many times. CDR3 loop: CASNLAGYEQYF. CDR3 DNA sequence: TGTGCCAGTAACCTAGCGGGCTACGAGCAGTACTTC. This rearrangement joins TRBV19 to TRBJ2-7; 8 bases match TRBD2. J was trimmed by 3 bases and V by 7 bases; bases with no gene match: 2. The CDR3 is 12 amino acids. Germline CDR1 reads LNHDA; CDR2 reads SQIVND (reference sequence).

J is TRBJ2-7 and V is TRBV10-3; 8 nucleotides line up with TRBD1. This CDR3 comprises 14 residues. V lost 6 bases, J lost 0 bases, and 4 bases stayed unmatched. Per germline, CDR1 ENHRY and CDR2 SYGVKD. CDR3 in DNA: TGTGCCATCAGGACCGGGACAGGCTCCTACGAGCAGTACTTC. It yields the protein CAIRTGTGSYEQYF.

In its sample, this clone is medium-sized. This chain links TRBV10-1 with TRBJ2-2; D tentatively fits TRBD1 or TRBD2 (5 bases each). Trimming stripped 3 bases from V and 5 bases from J, with 13 bases between. This CDR3 contains 15 residues. Germline values: CDR1 WNHNN, CDR2 SYGVQD (reference sequence). The CDR3 nucleotides are TGCGCCAGCAGTGACCGACGGGGCGGAACCGGGGAGCTGTTTTTT. Protein: CASSDRRGGTGELFF.

At least ten counts were recorded for this clone. The rearrangement joins TRBV10-3 to TRBJ1-6; 9 nucleotides match TRBD1. V was pared by 4 bases and J by 7 bases, with 2 bases of the junction left unmatched. The CDR3 is made up of 14 amino acids. Germline lookup yields CDR1 ENHRY and CDR2 SYGVKD. The CDR3 loop reads CAISAGTGNSPLHF. The CDR3 DNA is TGTGCCATCAGTGCGGGGACAGGGAATTCACCCCTCCACTTT.

This clone was seen at least ten times. The chain uses TRBV5-1 and TRBJ2-2; 10 nucleotides agree with TRBD2. The CDR3 covers 16 residues. CDR1 is SGHRS and CDR2 is YFSETQ in the germline V gene. Germline trimming cut 3 bases from V and 4 bases from J; bases unmatched to any gene: 6. The CDR3 here is CASSSSGGGRTGELFF. The CDR3 DNA follows: TGCGCCAGCAGCTCTAGCGGGGGAGGGCGCACCGGGGAGCTGTTTTTT.

Concerning this clone: One junction end disagrees with the germline gene, perhaps due to a read error. This chain joins TRBV20-1 and TRBJ2-6; 9 bases line up with TRBD2. The CDR3 covers 13 residues. Germline V gene data show CDR1 as DFQATT and CDR2 as SNEGSKA (reference sequence). The chain's CDR3 is CIASGGGADVLTF. Here the CDR3 DNA reads TGCATTGCCTCCGGCGGGGGGGCCGACGTCCTGACTTTC.

This clone showed up many times. The CDR3 region is CSARDRRAGGMDEQFF. CDR3 in DNA: TGCAGTGCTAGAGATAGGAGGGCGGGAGGTATGGATGAGCAGTTCTTC. The V call is TRBV20-1, the J call TRBJ2-1; 8 bases match TRBD2. The length of the CDR3 is 16 residues. J was trimmed by 8 bases and V by 0 bases; bases with no gene match: 12. Germline V lookup: CDR1 DFQATT, CDR2 SNEGSKA (reference sequence).

The chain has TRBV6-1 and TRBJ2-7, with D perhaps TRBD2 (6 bases). CDR3 length: 14 residues. V lost 6 bases, J lost 1 base, and 13 bases lay in between. Germline-derived CDR1 and CDR2 are MNHNS and SASEGT. The CDR3 here is CASRKSGSSYEQYF. In DNA form, the CDR3 reads TGTGCCAGCAGAAAGAGCGGGTCGTCCTACGAGCAGTACTTC.

This CDR3 is CASSGRASYNSPLHF. CDR3 bases: TGTGCCAGCAGTGGCCGGGCCTCCTATAATTCACCCCTCCACTTT. This rearrangement joins TRBV6-1 to TRBJ1-6; D is undetermined. Germline values: CDR1 MNHNS, CDR2 SASEGT. V gave up 4 bases and J gave up 0 bases, with 7 bases separating them. CDR3 size: 15 residues.

CDR3 protein: CASTGTPQGPKTKNTGELFF. Written as DNA, the CDR3 is TGTGCCAGCACGGGGACCCCACAGGGCCCGAAGACTAAGAACACCGGGGAGCTGTTTTTT. This chain uses TRBV6-2 or TRBV6-3 with TRBJ2-2; D might be TRBD1 (6 bases). The CDR3 totals 20 residues. V was cut by 7 bases and J by 1 base, with 28 bases left in between. Germline lookup yields CDR1 MNHEY and CDR2 SVGEGT.

The chain employs TRBV20-1 and TRBJ2-7; D gene uncertain. The CDR3 length is 12 residues. Germline V lookup: CDR1 DFQATT, CDR2 SNEGSKA (reference sequence). The ends were cut back, 5 bases at V and 2 bases at J, with 10 bases in the middle. As DNA, the CDR3 is TGCAGTGCTGCCGGGCCCCCCTACGAGCAGTACTTC. Translation: CSAAGPPYEQYF.

The table lists this clone with many counts. The chain combines TRBV4-1 with TRBJ1-6; 9 bases are shared with TRBD1. With V trimmed by 0 bases and J by 7 bases, 4 bases remained unmatched. Germline V gene data show CDR1 as MGHRA and CDR2 as YSYEKL. The CDR3 totals 16 residues. The CDR3 coding sequence is TGCGCCAGCAGCCAAGAGGGACAGGGTAAAAATTCACCCCTCCACTTT. This sequence encodes CASSQEGQGKNSPLHF.

This clone was picked up many times. This chain connects TRBV5-4 to TRBJ2-1, with D possibly being TRBD1 (5 bases). Trimming took 2 bases from V and 5 from J, leaving 8 bases between them. This CDR3 contains 13 residues. CDR1 SGHNT and CDR2 YYREEE come from the germline V gene (reference sequence). For the CDR3, the DNA is TGTGCCAGCAGCTTAGGGGTAAACAATGAGCAGTTCTTC. This sequence encodes CASSLGVNNEQFF. Together with reference TRBV5-4 and TRBJ2-1, the CDR3 gives the full variable domain: ETGVTQSPTHLIKTRGQQVTLRCSSQSGHNTVSWYQQALGQGPQFIFQYYREEENGRGNFPPRFSGLQFPNYSSELNVNALELDDSALYLCASSLGVNNEQFFGPGTRLTVL.

J is TRBJ2-7 and V is TRBV10-1; TRBD2 matches 10 bases. Losses at the gene ends were 4 bases for V and 1 base for J; bases not matched to a gene: 4. The CDR3 has 15 residues. Germline CDR1 and CDR2: WNHNN and SYGVQD (reference sequence). CDR3 region: CASSAGTSVSYEQYF. In nucleotides, the CDR3 is TGCGCCAGCAGTGCCGGGACTAGCGTATCCTACGAGCAGTACTTC.

In this sample, this clone is medium-sized. The chain employs TRBV19 and TRBJ1-5, with TRBD1 matching 7 bases. The ends lost 4 bases at V and 5 bases at J; junction bases unmatched: 2. Germline loops: CDR1 LNHDA, CDR2 SQIVND (reference sequence). The CDR3 covers 13 residues. The CDR3 coding sequence is TGTGCCAGTAGTAAAACAGGGGATCAGCCCCAGCATTTT. Amino acid sequence: CASSKTGDQPQHF. Variable domain in full (rest from reference TRBV19 and TRBJ1-5): DGGITQSPKYLFRKEGQNVTLSCEQNLNHDAMYWYRQDPGQGLRLIYYSQIVNDFQKGDIAEGYSVSREKKESFPLTVTSAQKNPTAFYLCASSKTGDQPQHFGDGTRLSIL.

This clone was counted a few times. This chain uses TRBV19 with TRBJ1-5, with no clear D. Germline V gene sequence: CDR1 LNHDA, CDR2 SQIVND (reference sequence). Trimming removed 1 base at V and 8 bases at J, with 15 bases between. CDR3 size: 15 residues. This CDR3 reads CASSIGGSGIKPQHF. CDR3 coding DNA: TGTGCCAGTAGTATAGGAGGATCAGGAATTAAGCCCCAGCATTTT.

This clone has at least ten counts. The rearrangement joins TRBV5-1 to TRBJ1-1; perhaps TRBD1 as D (6 bases). Germline values: CDR1 SGHRS, CDR2 YFSETQ. Deletions cut 4 bases from V and 4 bases from J, with 17 bases between. The CDR3 sequence is 15 residues long. The CDR3 DNA reads TGCGCCAGCAGCGCAGCAGAGGGGGGCTTCACTGAAGCTTTCTTT. It specifies CASSAAEGGFTEAFF.

V usage is TRBV28 and J usage is TRBJ2-4; perhaps D is TRBD1 or TRBD2 (5 bases each). Germline assignment: CDR1 MDHEN and CDR2 SYDVKM. The length of the CDR3 is 15 residues. V shed 6 bases and J shed 5 bases, with 17 bases lying between them. The CDR3, as DNA: TGTGCCAGCAGAACGCCGACCGGGGCCCAAAACATTCAGTACTTC. This codes for CASRTPTGAQNIQYF.

The chain employs TRBV7-3 and TRBJ2-2; 8 positions match TRBD1. The CDR3 is 16 amino acids. With 5 bases clipped from V and 4 bases from J, the junction kept 9 bases outside the gene matches. The germline V gene has CDR1 SGHTA and CDR2 FQGTGA. The CDR3 nucleotides read TGTGCCAGCAGCCCCGGGGGACAGGCAAGCACCGGGGAGCTGTTTTTT. This sequence encodes CASSPGGQASTGELFF.

The table lists this clone with many counts. This chain joins TRBV18 and TRBJ2-7; the D is unclear. V was trimmed by 2 bases and J by 2 bases, leaving 13 bases between them. This CDR3 is 15 amino acids long. Looked up from germline, CDR1 is KGHSH and CDR2 is LQKENI. The CDR3 sequence: CASSPGETRAYEQYF. The CDR3 DNA reads TGTGCCAGCTCACCAGGCGAAACGAGAGCCTACGAGCAGTACTTC.

This clone was recorded many times. V usage is TRBV30 and J usage is TRBJ1-5; unclear D gene. The CDR3 runs 13 residues. Trimming took 2 bases from V and 2 from J, leaving 7 bases between them. The germline CDR1 and CDR2 sequences are GTSNPN and SVGIG (reference sequence). CDR3 DNA: TGTGCCTGGAGTCCCTATGGCAATCAGCCCCAGCATTTT. As protein: CAWSPYGNQPQHF.

This clone showed up many times. J is TRBJ1-1 and V is TRBV11-2, with D possibly TRBD1 on 5 matching bases. Per the germline V gene, CDR1 is SGHAT and CDR2 is FQNNGV. The CDR3 has 12 residues. The V and J ends lost 5 bases and 10 bases respectively, with 14 bases between them. The CDR3 nucleotides are TGTGCCAGCAGCGAACAATGGGGACGAGCTTTCTTT. Its protein is CASSEQWGRAFF.

The V call is TRBV27, the J call TRBJ2-7, with 9 nucleotides matching TRBD2. Per germline, CDR1 MNHEY and CDR2 SMNVEV (reference sequence). With 3 bases clipped from V and 6 bases from J, the junction kept 3 bases outside the gene matches. This CDR3 is built from 13 residues. In DNA, the CDR3 is TGTGCCAGCAGTTTCGGGACTAGCCGCGAGCAGTACTTC. Translated: CASSFGTSREQYF.

The rearrangement links TRBV28 to TRBJ2-6; D gene unclear. The CDR3 consists of 15 residues. The V and J ends lost 2 bases and 4 bases respectively, with 9 bases between them. Germline V gives CDR1 MDHEN, CDR2 SYDVKM. CDR3 coding DNA: TGTGCCAGCAGTTTACTGTTCTTGGGGGCCAACGTCCTGACTTTC. Translation: CASSLLFLGANVLTF.